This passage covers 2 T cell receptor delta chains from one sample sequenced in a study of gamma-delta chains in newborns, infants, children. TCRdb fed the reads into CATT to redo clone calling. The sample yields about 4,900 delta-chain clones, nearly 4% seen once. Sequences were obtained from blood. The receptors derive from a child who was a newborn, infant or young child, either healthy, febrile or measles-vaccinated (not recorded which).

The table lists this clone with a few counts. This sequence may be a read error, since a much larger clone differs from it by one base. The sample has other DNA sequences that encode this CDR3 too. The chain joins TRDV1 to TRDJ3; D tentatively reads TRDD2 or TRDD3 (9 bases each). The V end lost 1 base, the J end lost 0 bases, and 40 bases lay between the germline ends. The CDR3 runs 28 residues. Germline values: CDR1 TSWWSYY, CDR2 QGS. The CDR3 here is CALGEHWPSYEDGTGGYPSSWDTRQMFF. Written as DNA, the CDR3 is TGTGCTCTTGGGGAACACTGGCCTTCCTACGAGGACGGTACCGGGGGATACCCCAGCTCCTGGGACACCCGACAGATGTTTTTC.

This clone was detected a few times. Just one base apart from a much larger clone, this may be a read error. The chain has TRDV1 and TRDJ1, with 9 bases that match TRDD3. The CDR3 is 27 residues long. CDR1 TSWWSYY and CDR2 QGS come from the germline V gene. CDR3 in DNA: TGTGCTCTTGGGGAGAGGGTGGGCCCGTCCCATTACTGGGGGACACTCCCTCTAAATGACAACACCGATAACCTCATCTTT. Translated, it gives CALGERVGPSHYWGTLPLNDNTDNLIF.